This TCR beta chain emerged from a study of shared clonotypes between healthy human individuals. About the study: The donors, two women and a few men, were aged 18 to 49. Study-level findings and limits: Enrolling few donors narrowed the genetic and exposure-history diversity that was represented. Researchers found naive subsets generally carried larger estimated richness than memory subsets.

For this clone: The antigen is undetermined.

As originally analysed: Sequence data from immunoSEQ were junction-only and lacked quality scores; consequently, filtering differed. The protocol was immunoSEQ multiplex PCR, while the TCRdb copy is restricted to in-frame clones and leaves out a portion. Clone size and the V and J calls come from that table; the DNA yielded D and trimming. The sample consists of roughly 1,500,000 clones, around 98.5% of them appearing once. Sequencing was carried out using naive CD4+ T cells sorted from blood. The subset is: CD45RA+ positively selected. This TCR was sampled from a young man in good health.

CDR3 DNA sequence: TGCGCCAGCAGCCAAGTCCTTCCCATTGGACAGTATTACAATGAGCAGTTCTTC. This encodes CASSQVLPIGQYYNEQFF. The chain carries TRBV4-3 and TRBJ2-1, with D perhaps matching TRBD1 (6 bases). This CDR3 contains 18 residues. Trimming removed 1 base at V and 4 bases at J, with 20 bases between. Germline CDR1 LGHNA, CDR2 YSLEER.